The present entry profiles one T cell receptor beta chain with its context. The target antigen is unknown. CD45RO/CCR7/CD25/CD127/CD95/CD27 separated CD4+ naive, central memory, regulatory and stem cell-like memory cells by sorting. These data originate in a study of beta chain features in type 1 diabetes. Whole-study findings and limits: Type 1 diabetes patients had moderately but significantly shorter TCRB CDR3s in all four CD4+ subsets.

Since all of the isolated RNA was reverse transcribed, expressed TCRB transcripts were what got sequenced. The protocol was immunoSEQ multiplex PCR, while the TCRdb copy is restricted to in-frame clones and leaves out a portion. The sample consists of fewer than 350,000 clones, about 15% of them appearing once. The germline V gene encodes CDR1 SGHNT and CDR2 YYREEE (reference sequence). The length of the CDR3 is 15 residues. Trimming took 0 bases from V and 5 from J, leaving 14 bases between them. The receptor's source is a man aged 18 to 30 with type 1 diabetes. The sample was naive CD4+ T cells from blood. The chain carries TRBV5-4 and TRBJ1-2, with a possible D match to TRBD1 (5 bases). The CDR3 coding sequence is TGTGCCAGCAGCTTGGGGGGCGTCAGCGGGTATGGCTACACCTTC. It translates to CASSLGGVSGYGYTF. Combining the CDR3 with reference TRBV5-4 and TRBJ1-2 gives the whole variable domain ETGVTQSPTHLIKTRGQQVTLRCSSQSGHNTVSWYQQALGQGPQFIFQYYREEENGRGNFPPRFSGLQFPNYSSELNVNALELDDSALYLCASSLGGVSGYGYTFGSGTRLTVV.